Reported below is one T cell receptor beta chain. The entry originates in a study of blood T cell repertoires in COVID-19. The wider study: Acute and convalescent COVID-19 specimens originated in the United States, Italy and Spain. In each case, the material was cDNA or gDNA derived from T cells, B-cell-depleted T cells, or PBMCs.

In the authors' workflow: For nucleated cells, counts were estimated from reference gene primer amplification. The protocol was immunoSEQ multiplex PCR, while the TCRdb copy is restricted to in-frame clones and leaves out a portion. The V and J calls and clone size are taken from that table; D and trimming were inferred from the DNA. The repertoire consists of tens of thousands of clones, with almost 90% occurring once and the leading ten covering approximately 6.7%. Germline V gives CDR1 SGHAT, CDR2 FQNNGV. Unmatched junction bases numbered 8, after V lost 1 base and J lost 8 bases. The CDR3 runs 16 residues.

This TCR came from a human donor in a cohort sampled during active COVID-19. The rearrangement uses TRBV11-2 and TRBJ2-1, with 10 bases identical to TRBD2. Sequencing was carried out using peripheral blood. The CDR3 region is CASSLGPSGGFYEQFF. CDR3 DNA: TGTGCCAGCAGCTTAGGGCCTAGCGGGGGTTTCTATGAGCAGTTCTTC.